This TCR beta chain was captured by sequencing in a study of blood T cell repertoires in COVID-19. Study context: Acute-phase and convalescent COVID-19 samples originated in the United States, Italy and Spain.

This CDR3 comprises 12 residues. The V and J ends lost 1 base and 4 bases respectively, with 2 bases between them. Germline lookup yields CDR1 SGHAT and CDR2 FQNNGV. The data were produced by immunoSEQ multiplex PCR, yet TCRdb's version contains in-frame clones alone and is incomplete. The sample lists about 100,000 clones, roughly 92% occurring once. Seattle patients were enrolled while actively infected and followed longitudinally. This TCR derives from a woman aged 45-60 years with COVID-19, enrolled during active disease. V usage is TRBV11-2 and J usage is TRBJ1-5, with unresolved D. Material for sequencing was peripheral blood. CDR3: CASSLANQPQHF. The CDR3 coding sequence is TGTGCCAGCAGCTTAGCGAATCAGCCCCAGCATTTT.